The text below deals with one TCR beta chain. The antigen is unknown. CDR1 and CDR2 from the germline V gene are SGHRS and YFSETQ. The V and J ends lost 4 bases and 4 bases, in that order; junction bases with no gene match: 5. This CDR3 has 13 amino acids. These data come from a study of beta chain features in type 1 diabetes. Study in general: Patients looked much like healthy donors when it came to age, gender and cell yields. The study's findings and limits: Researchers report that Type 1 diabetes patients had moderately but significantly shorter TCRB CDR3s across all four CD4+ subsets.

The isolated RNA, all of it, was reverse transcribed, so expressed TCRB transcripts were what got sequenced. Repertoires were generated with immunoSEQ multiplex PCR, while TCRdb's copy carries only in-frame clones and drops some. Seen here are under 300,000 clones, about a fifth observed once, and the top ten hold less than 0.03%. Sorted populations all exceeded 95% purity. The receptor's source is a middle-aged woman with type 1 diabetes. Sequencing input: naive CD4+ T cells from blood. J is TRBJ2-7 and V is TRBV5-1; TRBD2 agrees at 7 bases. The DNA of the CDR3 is TGCGCCAGCAGCCCGGTGCGGGGGTACGAGCAGTACTTC. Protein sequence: CASSPVRGYEQYF.